The 6 T cell receptor beta chains below all came from one sample that was sequenced in a study of T cells in tuberculosis. Generated by immunoSEQ multiplex PCR, the TCRdb table keeps only in-frame clones and is missing some. The repertoire holds some 40,000 clones, with about 95% as singletons. Sequences were obtained from PBMCs. The receptors originated from a donor aged 10-29 years with latent tuberculosis or without tuberculosis infection.

This sequence joins TRBV2 and TRBJ2-1; 8 bases align to TRBD2. The junction had 15 bases not matched to a gene; V was cut back by 4 bases and J by 7 bases. The germline V gene has CDR1 SNHLY and CDR2 FYNNEI. This CDR3 contains 17 residues. The CDR3 loop is CASSVRAGEFKSNEQFF. In nucleotides, the CDR3 is TGTGCCAGCAGTGTCAGAGCGGGGGAGTTCAAATCGAATGAGCAGTTCTTC.

This clone was counted only a few times. The V call is TRBV28, the J call TRBJ2-7; TRBD2 is a possible D gene (5 bases). Germline V gives CDR1 MDHEN, CDR2 SYDVKM. With 3 bases removed from V and 0 bases from J, the gap between germline ends came to 12 bases. The CDR3 totals 15 residues. CDR3 sequence reads: CASSFRRSSSYEQYF. The CDR3 nucleotides are TGTGCCAGCAGTTTTAGGAGGAGTAGCTCCTACGAGCAGTACTTC.

V is TRBV29-1 and J is TRBJ1-1; D not resolved. V was cut by 0 bases and J by 8 bases, with 10 bases left in between. The CDR3 has 12 residues. Germline loops: CDR1 SQVTM, CDR2 ANQGSEA. CDR3 in amino acids: CSVEDSLLEAFF. The CDR3, as DNA: TGCAGCGTTGAAGACAGTCTACTAGAAGCTTTCTTT.

The chain combines TRBV7-6 with TRBJ2-3, with 15 bases fitting TRBD2. J gave up 6 bases and V 5 bases, and 9 bases lay outside the gene matches. The CDR3 has 17 residues. The V gene's germline CDR1 is SGHVS and CDR2 FNYEAQ. For the CDR3, the DNA is TGTGCCAGCAGCCGCTCCCGGGGGACTAGCGGGGGGGATACGCAGTATTTT. It specifies CASSRSRGTSGGDTQYF.

The chain joins TRBV19 to TRBJ1-2, with 11 bases that match TRBD1. The CDR3 contains 14 residues. Germline V gene data show CDR1 as LNHDA and CDR2 as SQIVND (reference sequence). The V segment lost 3 bases and the J segment 4 bases; nucleotides outside the gene matches: 1. The CDR3 region is CASSIGTGGYGYTF. The CDR3, as DNA: TGTGCCAGTAGTATCGGGACAGGGGGCTATGGCTACACCTTC.

The chain uses TRBV6-4 and TRBJ2-7; 10 nucleotides match TRBD1. The CDR3 runs to 13 residues. CDR1 is MRHNA and CDR2 is SNTAGT in the germline V gene. V was pared by 5 bases and J by 7 bases, with 5 bases of the junction left unmatched. CDR3 nucleotide sequence: TGTGCCAGCAGTCAAGACAGGGGGCGAGAGCAGTACTTC. Translating it yields CASSQDRGREQYF.